This T cell receptor beta chain derives from a study of fetal regulatory T cell absence and autoimmunity. A remark on this clone: The antigen is unknown.

Findings and caveats of the study: Cord blood and pancreas showed broadly similar TRB gene family usage.

Between the trimmed V and J ends, which lost 6 bases and 2 bases, there was a span of 11 bases. Germline loops: CDR1 MNHNY, CDR2 SVGAGI (reference sequence). This CDR3 has 14 amino acids. Assay: immunoSEQ multiplex PCR; the TCRdb copy retains only in-frame clones and omits some. The sample carries around 100,000 clones, less than 80% recorded once. The sample was pancreas tissue. This chain links TRBV6-6 with TRBJ1-5; D may be TRBD1 (6 bases). The receptor's source is a male donor with IPEX syndrome. For the CDR3, the DNA is TGTGCCAGCAGCTACAGGGCGGGCAATCAGCCCCAGCATTTT. Its protein is CASSYRAGNQPQHF.